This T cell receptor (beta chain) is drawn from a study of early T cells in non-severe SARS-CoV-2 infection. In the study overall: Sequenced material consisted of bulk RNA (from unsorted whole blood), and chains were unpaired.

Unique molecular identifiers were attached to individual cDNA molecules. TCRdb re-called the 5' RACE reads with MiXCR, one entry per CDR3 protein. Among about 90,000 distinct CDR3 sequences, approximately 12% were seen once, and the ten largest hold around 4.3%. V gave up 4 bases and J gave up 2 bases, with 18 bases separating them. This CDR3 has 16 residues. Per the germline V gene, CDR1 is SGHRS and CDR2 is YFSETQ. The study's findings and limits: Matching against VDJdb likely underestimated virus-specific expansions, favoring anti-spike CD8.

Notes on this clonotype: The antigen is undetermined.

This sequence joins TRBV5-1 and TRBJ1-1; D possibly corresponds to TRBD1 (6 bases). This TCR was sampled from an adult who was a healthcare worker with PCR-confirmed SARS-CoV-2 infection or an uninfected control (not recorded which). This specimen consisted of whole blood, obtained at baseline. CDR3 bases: TGCGCCAGCAGCACGAATTTTGGACAGATTAACACTGAAGCTTTCTTT. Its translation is CASSTNFGQINTEAFF.